This entry is about one T cell receptor beta chain. Its antigen is not known. TCRdb re-called the reads through MiXCR, storing one row per CDR3 protein. The profile shows 600,000 to 800,000 distinct CDR3 sequences, roughly 26% of them singletons. V was pared by 8 bases and J by 4 bases, with 4 bases of the junction left unmatched. The CDR3 consists of 14 residues. The data originate from a study of T cell repertoires in cytomegalovirus infection. Study-wide context: Public TCR beta signatures marked donors with CMV infection and the matching HLA. Broader study findings: Across the ex vivo response, the dominant clonotypes were HLA-C-restricted CMV-specific TCR beta clonotypes. Totalled public TCR beta family frequency picked out people who carried CMV plus the relevant HLA.

This clonotype was sampled from a human donor in good health (CMV status not recorded). Some clones in this sample may be carry-over from other donors' samples. This chain connects TRBV12-3 or TRBV12-4 to TRBJ2-6; 8 bases are a match to TRBD1. The sequencing sample was made of CD8+ T cells from PBMCs. Here the CDR3 reads CASQGADGANVLTF. The CDR3 nucleotides are TGTGCCAGCCAGGGGGCGGACGGGGCCAACGTCCTGACTTTC.